The clone carrying this T cell receptor beta chain has a handful of counts. Expressed TCRB transcripts were sequenced because the isolated RNA had all been reverse transcribed beforehand. An average of about 3.57 million reads was obtained for naive, central memory and regulatory T cell samples. The protocol was immunoSEQ multiplex PCR, while the TCRdb copy is restricted to in-frame clones and leaves out a portion. The sample carries approximately 330,000 clones, about 10% recorded once. These data originate in a study of beta chain features in type 1 diabetes. The CDR3 runs to 15 residues. CDR1 is SGHRS and CDR2 is YFSETQ in the germline V gene. The J segment lost 3 bases and the V segment lost 0 bases, leaving 4 bases of the junction unmatched.

V usage is TRBV5-1 and J usage is TRBJ2-3; 7 nucleotides align to TRBD1. The sequenced sample was naive CD4+ T cells from blood. The sequence derives from a woman aged 25 to 45 in good health. The CDR3 DNA follows: TGCGCCAGCAGCTTGGCACCAGGGGGTACAGATACGCAGTATTTT. The encoded protein is CASSLAPGGTDTQYF.